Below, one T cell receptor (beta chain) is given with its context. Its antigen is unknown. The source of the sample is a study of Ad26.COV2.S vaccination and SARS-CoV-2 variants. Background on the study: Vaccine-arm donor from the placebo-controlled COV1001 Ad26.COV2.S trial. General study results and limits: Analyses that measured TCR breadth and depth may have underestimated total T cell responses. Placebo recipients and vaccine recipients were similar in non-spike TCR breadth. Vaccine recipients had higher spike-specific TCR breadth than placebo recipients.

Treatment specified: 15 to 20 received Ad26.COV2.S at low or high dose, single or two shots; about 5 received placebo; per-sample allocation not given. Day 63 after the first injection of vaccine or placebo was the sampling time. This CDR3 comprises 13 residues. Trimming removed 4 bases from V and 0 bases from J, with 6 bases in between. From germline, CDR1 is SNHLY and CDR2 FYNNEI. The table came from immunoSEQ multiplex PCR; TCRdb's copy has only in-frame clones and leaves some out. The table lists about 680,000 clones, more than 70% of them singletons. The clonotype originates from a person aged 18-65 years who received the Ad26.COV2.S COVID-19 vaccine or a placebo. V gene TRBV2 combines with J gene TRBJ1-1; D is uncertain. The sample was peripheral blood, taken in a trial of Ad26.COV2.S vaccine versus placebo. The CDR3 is CASSGQMNTEAFF. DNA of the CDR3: TGTGCCAGCAGTGGGCAGATGAACACTGAAGCTTTCTTT.